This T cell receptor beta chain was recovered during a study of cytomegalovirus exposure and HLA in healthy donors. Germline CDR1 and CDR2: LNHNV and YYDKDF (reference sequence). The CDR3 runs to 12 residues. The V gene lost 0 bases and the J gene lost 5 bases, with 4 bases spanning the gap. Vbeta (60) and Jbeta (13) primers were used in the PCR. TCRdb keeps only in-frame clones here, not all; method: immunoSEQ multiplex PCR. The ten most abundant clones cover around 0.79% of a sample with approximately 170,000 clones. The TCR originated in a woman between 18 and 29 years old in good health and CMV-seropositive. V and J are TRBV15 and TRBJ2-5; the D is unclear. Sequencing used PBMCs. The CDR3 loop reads CATSRDQETQYF. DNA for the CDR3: TGTGCCACCAGCAGAGATCAGGAGACCCAGTACTTC.